A selection of T cell receptor beta chains follows, all from one sample in a study of high-grade serous ovarian cancer treatment subgroups. Sequencing used immunoSEQ multiplex PCR; TCRdb keeps in-frame clones, though not all of them. The data contain fewer than 4,500 clones, just under 80% of them seen just once; the ten biggest clones take up 8%. What was sequenced was tumor tissue. These receptors all come from a human donor with high-grade serous ovarian cancer. Each CDR3 is given with its conserved first and last residue. D genes are given only for firm matches. Clone size is given for some rows only: seen once, a few or many times, or a class if the clone is expanded.

v_call	j_call	d_call	clone_size	cdr3_aa	cdr3_nt
TRBV5-1	TRBJ2-7	TRBD2	-	CASSPDAGVGYEQYF	TGCGCCAGCAGCCCGGACGCGGGGGTCGGCTACGAGCAGTACTTC
TRBV13	TRBJ2-3	TRBD2	-	CASSSGLAVTDTQYF	TGTGCCAGCAGCTCCGGACTAGCGGTAACAGATACGCAGTATTTT
TRBV19	TRBJ2-1	-	-	CASSNRDEQFF	TGTGCCAGTAGTAATAGAGATGAGCAGTTCTTC
TRBV6-4	TRBJ1-6	-	-	CASSEVFGNSPLHF	TGTGCCAGCAGTGAAGTTTTTGGGAATTCACCCCTCCACTTT
TRBV5-1	TRBJ1-5	-	once	CASSFEGGQPQHF	TGCGCCAGCAGCTTCGAGGGCGGTCAGCCCCAGCATTTT
TRBV7-8	TRBJ2-1	TRBD2	-	CASSPWTSGGNNEQFF	TGTGCCAGCAGCCCATGGACTAGCGGGGGGAACAATGAGCAGTTCTTC
TRBV5-1	TRBJ2-3	-	few	CASSLEDTGGTDTQYF	TGCGCCAGCAGCTTGGAGGACACCGGAGGGACAGATACGCAGTATTTT
TRBV28	TRBJ1-2	-	-	CATYQWGQSYGYTF	TGTGCCACCTACCAATGGGGGCAGTCATATGGCTACACCTTC
TRBV30	TRBJ2-6	-	-	CAWSVSGANVLTF	TGTGCCTGGAGTGTCTCTGGGGCCAACGTCCTGACTTTC
TRBV27	TRBJ2-1	-	-	CASSPEETLVAGNEQFF	TGTGCCAGCAGTCCCGAAGAGACCCTCGTGGCCGGCAATGAGCAGTTCTTC
TRBV6-5	TRBJ2-1	-	-	CATEGTLNNEQFF	TGTGCCACCGAGGGGACCCTAAACAATGAGCAGTTCTTC
TRBV7-8	TRBJ2-7	-	-	CASSLAYRDPYEQYF	TGTGCCAGCAGCTTAGCCTACAGGGATCCCTACGAGCAGTACTTC
TRBV23-1	TRBJ1-5	-	-	CASRGPGNQPQHF	TGCGCCAGCAGGGGGCCGGGCAATCAGCCCCAGCATTTT
TRBV21-1	TRBJ1-2	-	-	CASLKNRGGYGYTF	TGTGCCAGCTTAAAAAACAGGGGAGGTTATGGCTACACCTTC
TRBV7-8	TRBJ1-3	-	once	CASSLGPANSGNTIYF	TGTGCCAGCAGCTTAGGTCCAGCTAACTCTGGAAACACCATATATTTT
TRBV15	TRBJ2-5	TRBD2	once	CATRLIRLAGGLGQETQYF	TGTGCCACCAGGCTCATTAGGCTAGCGGGGGGGCTTGGACAAGAGACCCAGTACTTC
TRBV5-4	TRBJ2-5	TRBD2	once	CASSLRAGKETQYF	TGTGCCAGCAGCTTGCGAGCGGGGAAAGAGACCCAGTACTTC
TRBV2	TRBJ1-6	-	-	CASSGGASPLHF	TGTGCCAGCAGTGGCGGCGCTTCACCCCTCCACTTT
TRBV28	TRBJ2-7	-	once	CASSPPFYEQYF	TGTGCCAGCAGTCCCCCCTTTTACGAGCAGTACTTC
TRBV2	TRBJ2-1	TRBD2	-	CASSLAGGTHEQFF	TGTGCCAGCAGCCTAGCGGGGGGAACGCATGAGCAGTTCTTC
TRBV5-1	TRBJ1-6	TRBD1	-	CASSRRDSNSPLHF	TGCGCCAGCAGTCGTCGGGACAGTAATTCACCCCTCCACTTT
TRBV10-2	TRBJ1-5	-	-	CASSETQDDQPQHF	TGCGCCAGCAGTGAAACACAGGACGATCAGCCCCAGCATTTT
TRBV5-4	TRBJ1-6	TRBD1	few	CASSFGAGTANNSPLHF	TGTGCCAGCAGCTTCGGGGCCGGGACAGCTAATAATTCACCCCTCCACTTT